These 29 T cell receptor beta chains were all obtained from the same sample, sequenced in a study of memory CD4+ T cells and cytomegalovirus serostatus. The sort gate was single viable CD3+CD4+CD8-CD45RO+ cells for memory CD4+ T cells. Sequencing was performed with immunoSEQ multiplex PCR; in TCRdb, only in-frame clones are kept and a portion is missing. This table has 56,000 or so clones, 82% appearing once. Sequencing was performed on memory CD4+ T cells from blood. These receptors were collected from an adult in good health and CMV-seronegative.

This clone was counted only a few times. This chain uses TRBV4-1 with TRBJ1-5; no reliable D call. V lost 0 bases and J lost 4, with 10 bases in between. CDR1 is MGHRA and CDR2 is YSYEKL in the germline V gene. The CDR3 runs to 15 residues. The CDR3 DNA is TGCGCCAGCAGCCAAGAAATGGGATTTAATCAGCCCCAGCATTTT. It yields the protein CASSQEMGFNQPQHF.

V and J are TRBV6-1 and TRBJ2-3, with D uncertain. CDR1 and CDR2 (germline): MNHNS, SASEGT. Trimming removed 4 bases at V and 2 bases at J, with 4 bases between. The CDR3 covers 12 residues. CDR3 nucleotide sequence: TGTGCCAGCAGTGCCACCACAGATACGCAGTATTTT. It encodes CASSATTDTQYF.

This clone was recorded once. The chain joins TRBV18 to TRBJ2-1, with D perhaps TRBD1 (5 bases). The CDR3 spans 16 residues. Germline V gives CDR1 KGHSH, CDR2 LQKENI. V shed 3 bases and J shed 2 bases, with 14 bases lying between them. CDR3 sequence (DNA): TGTGCCAGCTCACCGTTTTCGGCGGACACCTACAATGAGCAGTTCTTC. Encoded protein: CASSPFSADTYNEQFF.

This clone showed up just once. The chain recombines TRBV9 with TRBJ2-5, with D maybe TRBD2 (5 bases). V was trimmed by 3 bases and J by 0 bases, leaving 9 bases between them. The germline CDR1 and CDR2 sequences are SGDLS and YYNGEE. There are 14 residues in the CDR3. This CDR3 is CASSASGYQETQYF. In nucleotides, the CDR3 is TGTGCCAGCAGCGCGAGCGGTTACCAAGAGACCCAGTACTTC.

This chain connects TRBV5-4 to TRBJ2-7; 7 nucleotides match TRBD2. Germline V CDR1 and CDR2: SGHNT, YYREEE (reference sequence). Trimming took 0 bases from V and 4 from J; bases not matched to a gene: 7. The CDR3 covers 15 residues. CDR3 protein: CASSLGTQGLYEQYF. The CDR3, as DNA: TGTGCCAGCAGCTTGGGGACTCAGGGACTATACGAGCAGTACTTC.

The chain couples TRBV4-3 to TRBJ1-5; 10 bases are shared with TRBD1. The CDR3 consists of 13 residues. V dropped 3 bases and J dropped 8; count of bases not matched to a gene: 1. The germline V gene encodes CDR1 LGHNA and CDR2 YSLEER. The CDR3 DNA is TGCGCCAGCAGCCACGGGACAGGGGAGCCCCAGCATTTT. Protein product: CASSHGTGEPQHF.

The J gene is TRBJ2-7, the V gene TRBV4-1, with 7 bases fitting TRBD1. Germline loops: CDR1 MGHRA, CDR2 YSYEKL. The CDR3 runs 14 residues. V gave up 1 base and J gave up 3 bases; unmatched junction bases: 3. The CDR3 nucleotides read TGCGCCAGCAGCCAAGGAGGGGGCTTCTACGAGCAGTACTTC. Protein sequence: CASSQGGGFYEQYF.

This clone has only a few counts. The V gene is TRBV18, the J gene TRBJ1-2, with 8 bases fitting TRBD1. V dropped 6 bases and J dropped 8; count of bases not matched to a gene: 11. Germline V CDR1 and CDR2: KGHSH, LQKENI. The CDR3 sequence is 14 residues long. The CDR3 is CASSTGQGLVGYTF. The DNA of the CDR3 is TGTGCCAGCTCTACCGGACAGGGCCTGGTCGGCTACACCTTC.

This chain links TRBV29-1 with TRBJ2-1; maybe TRBD1 (6 bases). With 6 bases removed from V and 6 bases from J, the gap between germline ends came to 27 bases. The CDR3 contains 17 residues. CDR1 SQVTM and CDR2 ANQGSEA come from the germline V gene. The CDR3 sequence is CSVARGGVRLASNEQFF. The CDR3, as DNA: TGCAGCGTCGCCCGAGGGGGTGTCAGGCTTGCTTCCAATGAGCAGTTCTTC.

This clone was seen only once. This chain links TRBV5-4 with TRBJ1-2; D is undetermined. V was shortened by 3 bases and J by 8 bases, with 14 bases between the two germline ends. Per germline, CDR1 SGHNT and CDR2 YYREEE (reference sequence). The CDR3 totals 13 residues. CDR3 sequence: CASSSQVDEGYTF. The CDR3 region has the DNA TGTGCCAGCAGCTCACAAGTGGATGAAGGCTACACCTTC.

The rearrangement joins TRBV29-1 to TRBJ2-7, with TRBD2 matching 9 bases. CDR3 length: 11 amino acids. CDR1 and CDR2 (germline): SQVTM, ANQGSEA. V lost 6 bases to trimming and J lost 5 bases; unmatched junction nucleotides: 2. In DNA form, the CDR3 reads TGCAGCGTGGGCGGGGGGGACGAGCAGTACTTC. Translation gives CSVGGGDEQYF.

This clone is a singleton in its sample. This chain connects TRBV4-2 to TRBJ2-1; 12 positions match TRBD2. The CDR3 has 16 residues. After removal of 0 bases from V and 6 bases from J, the junction contained 3 bases not matched to a gene. CDR1 and CDR2 (germline): LGHNA, YNFKEQ. The CDR3 sequence: CASSQDPGLAGNEQFF. CDR3 in DNA: TGTGCCAGCAGCCAAGATCCGGGACTAGCGGGCAATGAGCAGTTCTTC.

The rearrangement uses TRBV7-2 and TRBJ1-2, with 10 bases aligning to TRBD1. J gave up 6 bases and V 4 bases, and 8 bases lay outside the gene matches. This CDR3 contains 15 residues. Germline values: CDR1 SGHTA, CDR2 FQGNSA. DNA for the CDR3: TGTGCCAGCAGCTCGCGGACAGGGGGTTTAGATGGCTACACCTTC. As protein: CASSSRTGGLDGYTF. Looking up the rest from reference TRBV7-2 and TRBJ1-2 gives the full variable domain: GAGVSQSPSNKVTEKGKDVELRCDPISGHTALYWYRQSLGQGLEFLIYFQGNSAPDKSGLPSDRFSAERTGGSVSTLTIQRTQQEDSAVYLCASSSRTGGLDGYTFGSGTRLTVV.

V is TRBV4-2 and J is TRBJ1-1; D gene ambiguous. CDR1 is LGHNA and CDR2 is YNFKEQ in the germline V gene. V shed 3 bases and J shed 3 bases, with 11 bases lying between them. The CDR3 runs 14 residues. Here the CDR3 reads CASSQIPMDTEAFF. For the CDR3, the DNA is TGTGCCAGCAGCCAGATACCCATGGACACTGAAGCTTTCTTT.

As DNA, the CDR3 is TGTGCCAGCAGCTTAGATCGAAGGGGGCGAAGCACCGGGGAGCTGTTTTTT. Amino acid sequence: CASSLDRRGRSTGELFF. V is TRBV11-2 and J is TRBJ2-2, with 7 bases identical to TRBD1. The CDR3 length is 17 residues. J was trimmed by 4 bases and V by 0 bases; bases with no gene match: 8. The germline CDR1 and CDR2 sequences are SGHAT and FQNNGV.

V gene TRBV25-1 combines with J gene TRBJ2-2; maybe TRBD2 (5 bases). The V end was cut by 4 bases, the J end by 3 bases, with 12 bases between. Looked up from germline, CDR1 is MGHDK and CDR2 is SYGVNS. The CDR3 is made up of 15 amino acids. CDR3 DNA: TGTGCCAGCAGTGTTAGCGATTACGACACCGGGGAGCTGTTTTTT. Translating it yields CASSVSDYDTGELFF.

This chain uses TRBV5-5 with TRBJ2-3; 8 bases match TRBD1. Per germline, CDR1 SGHKS and CDR2 YYEKEE (reference sequence). V gave up 5 bases and J gave up 5 bases; unmatched junction bases: 16. CDR3 size: 17 residues. The chain's CDR3 is CASSYTGTGDSRDTQYF. The CDR3 nucleotides are TGTGCCAGCAGTTATACCGGGACAGGAGATTCGAGAGATACGCAGTATTTT.

The rearrangement uses TRBV5-5 and TRBJ2-1; TRBD1 or TRBD2 may be the D gene (5 bases each). CDR1 SGHKS and CDR2 YYEKEE come from the germline V gene (reference sequence). The CDR3 has 17 residues. The V end was cut by 2 bases, the J end by 0 bases, with 15 bases between. CDR3 residues: CASSLSGAVSSYNEQFF. The CDR3 DNA sequence: TGTGCCAGCAGCTTATCCGGGGCAGTTTCCTCCTACAATGAGCAGTTCTTC.

This chain uses TRBV5-6 with TRBJ2-3; 12 bases match TRBD2. J gave up 6 bases and V 5 bases, and 10 bases lay outside the gene matches. This CDR3 has 16 amino acids. Germline CDR1 reads SGHDT; CDR2 reads YYEEEE. The CDR3 nucleotides are TGTGCCAGCAGTTGGCTAGCGGGGGGGCCTCGGGATACGCAGTATTTT. Encoded protein: CASSWLAGGPRDTQYF.

V gene TRBV5-1 combines with J gene TRBJ2-3; D remains unclear. Trimming removed 4 bases at V and 0 bases at J, with 9 bases between. The CDR3 runs 14 residues. CDR1 is SGHRS, CDR2 YFSETQ, per germline. Here the CDR3 DNA reads TGCGCCAGCAGCATCCAGGACAGCACAGATACGCAGTATTTT. This sequence encodes CASSIQDSTDTQYF.

This chain connects TRBV18 to TRBJ2-1; 9 nucleotides agree with TRBD1. V lost 2 bases to trimming and J lost 5 bases; unmatched junction nucleotides: 13. In germline, CDR1 is KGHSH, CDR2 LQKENI. There are 18 residues in the CDR3. The CDR3 coding sequence is TGTGCCAGCTCACCAGGACAGGGGTTCAGCGGCAAAGACAATGAGCAGTTCTTC. Residues: CASSPGQGFSGKDNEQFF.

This chain connects TRBV2 to TRBJ1-6; D unresolved. The CDR3 extends over 15 amino acids. V gave up 4 bases and J gave up 0 bases, with 7 bases separating them. The germline V gene has CDR1 SNHLY and CDR2 FYNNEI. This CDR3 is CASSARSSYNSPLHF. As DNA, the CDR3 is TGTGCCAGCAGTGCGCGGAGCTCCTATAATTCACCCCTCCACTTT.

This rearrangement joins TRBV7-2 to TRBJ2-5; TRBD1 agrees at 7 bases. The junction had 4 bases not matched to a gene; V was cut back by 5 bases and J by 1 base. Germline assignment: CDR1 SGHTA and CDR2 FQGNSA. This CDR3 has 14 residues. For the CDR3, the DNA is TGTGCCAGCAGCGTCGGACAGGCCCAAGAGACCCAGTACTTC. It encodes CASSVGQAQETQYF.

The chain joins TRBV7-8 to TRBJ1-1, with D unresolved. The germline V and J ends were trimmed by 8 bases and 3 bases, with 19 bases remaining between them. The CDR3 length is 15 residues. From germline, CDR1 is SGHVS and CDR2 FQNEAQ. CDR3 sequence (DNA): TGTGCCAGCGGAGGAGCCCTGGGGTCGGACACTGAAGCTTTCTTT. This codes for CASGGALGSDTEAFF.

This rearrangement joins TRBV28 to TRBJ2-1; 9 bases align to TRBD1. The CDR3 contains 16 residues. Germline V CDR1 and CDR2: MDHEN, SYDVKM. Trimming cost V 6 bases and J 5 bases; bases outside gene matches: 11. CDR3 coding DNA: TGTGCCAGCAGGCCACACAGGGGGCTGAAGGACAATGAGCAGTTCTTC. The encoded protein is CASRPHRGLKDNEQFF.

The V gene is TRBV18, the J gene TRBJ2-1, with 9 bases aligning to TRBD2. CDR3 length: 17 residues. The germline CDR1 and CDR2 sequences are KGHSH and LQKENI. J was trimmed by 1 base and V by 4 bases; bases with no gene match: 8. In DNA form, the CDR3 reads TGTGCCAGCTCACAAACGATGCGGGGGGGTTCCTACAATGAGCAGTTCTTC. Its translation: CASSQTMRGGSYNEQFF.

The gene calls are TRBV5-1 and TRBJ2-2; 11 nucleotides line up with TRBD2. The V and J ends lost 5 bases and 2 bases, in that order; junction bases with no gene match: 2. CDR1 SGHRS and CDR2 YFSETQ come from the germline V gene. The CDR3 totals 15 residues. CDR3 sequence: CASRTSGVNTGELFF. In nucleotides, the CDR3 is TGCGCCAGCAGGACTAGCGGGGTTAACACCGGGGAGCTGTTTTTT.

The rearrangement uses TRBV19 and TRBJ1-5; no firm D call. The CDR3 has 14 residues. Germline V lookup: CDR1 LNHDA, CDR2 SQIVND (reference sequence). V shed 7 bases and J shed 6 bases, with 16 bases lying between them. CDR3 loop: CASNPARGSQPQHF. CDR3 bases: TGTGCCAGTAATCCCGCCCGAGGCAGTCAGCCCCAGCATTTT.

The genes are TRBV5-1 and TRBJ1-5; 7 bases align to TRBD1. The germline CDR1 and CDR2 sequences are SGHRS and YFSETQ. CDR3 length equals 16 residues. Trimming removed 1 base from V and 1 base from J; junction bases left unmatched: 5. The CDR3 DNA follows: TGCGCCAGCAGCTTGCAGGGGGGATCAAGCAATCAGCCCCAGCATTTT. This encodes CASSLQGGSSNQPQHF.